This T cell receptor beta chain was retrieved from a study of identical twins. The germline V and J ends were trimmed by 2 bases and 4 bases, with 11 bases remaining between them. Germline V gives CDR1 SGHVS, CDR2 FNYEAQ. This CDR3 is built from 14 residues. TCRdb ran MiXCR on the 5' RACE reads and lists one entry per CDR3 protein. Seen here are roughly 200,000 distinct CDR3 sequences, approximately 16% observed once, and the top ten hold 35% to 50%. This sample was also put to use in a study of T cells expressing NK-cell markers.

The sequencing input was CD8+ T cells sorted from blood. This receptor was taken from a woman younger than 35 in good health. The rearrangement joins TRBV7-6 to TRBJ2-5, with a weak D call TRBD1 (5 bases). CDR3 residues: CASSLLGARETQYF. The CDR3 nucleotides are TGTGCCAGCAGCTTATTAGGGGCACGAGAGACCCAGTACTTC. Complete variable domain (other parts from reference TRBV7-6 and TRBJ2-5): GAGVSQSPRYKVTKRGQDVALRCDPISGHVSLYWYRQALGQGPEFLTYFNYEAQQDKSGLPNDRFSAERPEGSISTLTIQRTEQRDSAMYRCASSLLGARETQYFGPGTRLLVL.